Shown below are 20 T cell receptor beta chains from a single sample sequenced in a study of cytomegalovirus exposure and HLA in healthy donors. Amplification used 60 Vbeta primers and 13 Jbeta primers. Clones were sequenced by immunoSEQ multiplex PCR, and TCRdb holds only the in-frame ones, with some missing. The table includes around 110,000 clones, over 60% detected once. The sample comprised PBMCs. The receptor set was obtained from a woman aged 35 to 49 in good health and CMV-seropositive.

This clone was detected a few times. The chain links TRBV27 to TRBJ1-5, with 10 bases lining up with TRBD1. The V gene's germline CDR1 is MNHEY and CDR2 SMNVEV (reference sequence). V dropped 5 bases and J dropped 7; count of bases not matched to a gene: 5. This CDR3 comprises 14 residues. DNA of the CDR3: TGTGCCAGCAGTATGACAGGGGGCGGGCAGCCCCAGCATTTT. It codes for CASSMTGGGQPQHF.

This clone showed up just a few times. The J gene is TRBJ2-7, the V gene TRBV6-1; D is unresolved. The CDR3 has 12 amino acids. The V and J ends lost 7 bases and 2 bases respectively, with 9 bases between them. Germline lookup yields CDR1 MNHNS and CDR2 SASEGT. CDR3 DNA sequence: TGTGCCAGCATTGACTTTGCCTACGAGCAGTACTTC. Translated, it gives CASIDFAYEQYF.

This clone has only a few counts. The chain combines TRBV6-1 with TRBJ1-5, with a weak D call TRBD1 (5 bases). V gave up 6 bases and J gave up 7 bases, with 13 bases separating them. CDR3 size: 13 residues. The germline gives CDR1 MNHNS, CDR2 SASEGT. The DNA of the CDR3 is TGTGCCAGCAGCCCGGGGGGGGACCAGCCCCAGCATTTT. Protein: CASSPGGDQPQHF.

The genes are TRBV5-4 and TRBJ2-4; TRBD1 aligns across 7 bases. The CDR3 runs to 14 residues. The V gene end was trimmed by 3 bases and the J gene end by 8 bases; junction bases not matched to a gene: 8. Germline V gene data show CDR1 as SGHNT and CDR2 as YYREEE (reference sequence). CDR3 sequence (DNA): TGTGCCAGCAGCTCAATGGACAGGAGCGACATTCAGTACTTC. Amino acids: CASSSMDRSDIQYF.

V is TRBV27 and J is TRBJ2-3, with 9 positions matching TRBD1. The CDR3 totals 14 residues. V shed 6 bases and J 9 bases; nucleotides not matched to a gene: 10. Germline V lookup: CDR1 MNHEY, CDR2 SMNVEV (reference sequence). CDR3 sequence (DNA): TGTGCCAGCAGGCCAAGGACAGGGGCGAAGACGCAGTATTTT. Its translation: CASRPRTGAKTQYF.

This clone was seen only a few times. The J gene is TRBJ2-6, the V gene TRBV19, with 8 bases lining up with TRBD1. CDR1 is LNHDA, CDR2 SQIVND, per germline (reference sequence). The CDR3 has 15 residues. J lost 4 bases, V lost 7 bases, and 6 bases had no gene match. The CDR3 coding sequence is TGTGCCAGTAAGGACAGGGCGGCGGGGGCCAACGTCCTGACTTTC. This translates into CASKDRAAGANVLTF.

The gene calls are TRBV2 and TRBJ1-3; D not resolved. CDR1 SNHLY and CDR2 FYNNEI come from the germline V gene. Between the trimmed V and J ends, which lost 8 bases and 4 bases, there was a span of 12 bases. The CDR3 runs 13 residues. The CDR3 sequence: CASGDSPGNTIYF. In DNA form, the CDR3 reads TGTGCCAGCGGAGATTCTCCGGGAAACACCATATATTTT.

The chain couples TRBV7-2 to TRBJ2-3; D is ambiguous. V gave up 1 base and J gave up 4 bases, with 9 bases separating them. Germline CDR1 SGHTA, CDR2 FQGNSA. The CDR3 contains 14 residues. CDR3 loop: CASSLEIAADTQYF. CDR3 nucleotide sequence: TGTGCCAGCAGCTTAGAAATAGCCGCAGATACGCAGTATTTT.

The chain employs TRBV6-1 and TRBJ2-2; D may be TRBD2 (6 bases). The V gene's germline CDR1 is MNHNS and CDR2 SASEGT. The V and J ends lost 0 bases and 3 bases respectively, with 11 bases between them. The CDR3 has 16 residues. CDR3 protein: CASSEANSGDTGELFF. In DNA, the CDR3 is TGTGCCAGCAGTGAAGCGAATAGCGGAGACACCGGGGAGCTGTTTTTT.

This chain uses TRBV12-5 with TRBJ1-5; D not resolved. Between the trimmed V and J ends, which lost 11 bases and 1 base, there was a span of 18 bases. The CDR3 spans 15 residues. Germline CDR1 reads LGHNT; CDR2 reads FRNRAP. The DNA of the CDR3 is TGTGCTCCTCCGAGGGCGACAAGAAGCAATCAGCCCCAGCATTTT. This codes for CAPPRATRSNQPQHF.

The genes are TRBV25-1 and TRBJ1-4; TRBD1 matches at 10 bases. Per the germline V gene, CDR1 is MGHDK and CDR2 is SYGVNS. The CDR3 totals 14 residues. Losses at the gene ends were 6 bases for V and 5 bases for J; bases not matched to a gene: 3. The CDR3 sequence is CASRGTGENEKLFF. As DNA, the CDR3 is TGTGCCAGCAGAGGGACAGGGGAAAATGAAAAACTGTTTTTT.

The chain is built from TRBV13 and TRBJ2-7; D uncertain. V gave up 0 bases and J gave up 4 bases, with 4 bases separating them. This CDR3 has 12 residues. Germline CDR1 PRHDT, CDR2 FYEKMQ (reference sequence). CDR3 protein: CASSLGAYEQYF. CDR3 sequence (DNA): TGTGCCAGCAGCTTAGGGGCTTACGAGCAGTACTTC.

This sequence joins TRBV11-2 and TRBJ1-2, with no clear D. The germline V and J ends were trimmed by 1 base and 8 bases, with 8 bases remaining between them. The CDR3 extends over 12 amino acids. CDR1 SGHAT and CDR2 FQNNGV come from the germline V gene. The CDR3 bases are TGTGCCAGCAGCTTAGCGAGAGGGGGCTACACCTTC. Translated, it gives CASSLARGGYTF.

CDR3 DNA sequence: TGTGCCAGCAGACCCCAACTAGGAGATACGCAGTATTTT. Its translation is CASRPQLGDTQYF. This sequence joins TRBV6-1 and TRBJ2-3, with a tentative D call TRBD2 (5 bases). V shed 6 bases and J shed 5 bases, with 12 bases lying between them. Germline V gives CDR1 MNHNS, CDR2 SASEGT. The CDR3 is made up of 13 amino acids.

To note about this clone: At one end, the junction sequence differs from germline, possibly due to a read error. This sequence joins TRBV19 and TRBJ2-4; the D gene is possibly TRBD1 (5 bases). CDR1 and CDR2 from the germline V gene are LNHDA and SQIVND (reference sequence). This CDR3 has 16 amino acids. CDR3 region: CVSSHPQGLAKNIQYF. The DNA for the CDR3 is TGTGTCAGTAGTCACCCCCAGGGCCTAGCCAAAAACATTCAGTACTTC.

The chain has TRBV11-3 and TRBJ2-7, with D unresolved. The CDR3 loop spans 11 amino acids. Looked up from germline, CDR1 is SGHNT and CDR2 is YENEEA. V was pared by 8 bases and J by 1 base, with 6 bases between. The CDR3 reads CASWASYEQYF. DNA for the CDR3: TGTGCCAGCTGGGCGTCCTACGAGCAGTACTTC.

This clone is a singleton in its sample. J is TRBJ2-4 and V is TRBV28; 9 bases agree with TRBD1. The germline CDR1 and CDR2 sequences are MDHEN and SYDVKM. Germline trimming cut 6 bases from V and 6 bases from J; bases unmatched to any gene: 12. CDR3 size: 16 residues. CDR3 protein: CASSGPGDRAGNIQYF. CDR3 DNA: TGTGCCAGCAGCGGACCTGGGGACAGGGCCGGAAACATTCAGTACTTC.

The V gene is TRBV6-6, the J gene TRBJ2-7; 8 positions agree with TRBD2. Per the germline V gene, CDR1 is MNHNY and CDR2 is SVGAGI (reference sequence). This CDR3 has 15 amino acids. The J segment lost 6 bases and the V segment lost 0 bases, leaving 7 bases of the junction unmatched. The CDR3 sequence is CASSYSAGGSIEQYF. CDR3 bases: TGTGCCAGCAGTTACTCCGCGGGGGGTTCCATCGAGCAGTACTTC.

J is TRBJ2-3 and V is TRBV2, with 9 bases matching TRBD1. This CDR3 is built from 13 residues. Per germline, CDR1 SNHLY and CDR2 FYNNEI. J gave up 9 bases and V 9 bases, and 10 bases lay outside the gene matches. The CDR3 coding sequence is TGTGCCAGACCTGGACAGGGGATGAAGACGCAGTATTTT. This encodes CARPGQGMKTQYF.

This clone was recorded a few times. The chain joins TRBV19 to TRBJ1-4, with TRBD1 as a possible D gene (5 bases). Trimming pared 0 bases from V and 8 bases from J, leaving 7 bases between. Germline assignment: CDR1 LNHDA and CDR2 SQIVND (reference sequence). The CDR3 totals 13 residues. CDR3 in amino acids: CASSIDRGEKLFF. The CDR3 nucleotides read TGTGCCAGTAGTATAGATCGGGGGGAAAAACTGTTTTTT. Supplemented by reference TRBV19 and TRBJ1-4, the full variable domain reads DGGITQSPKYLFRKEGQNVTLSCEQNLNHDAMYWYRQDPGQGLRLIYYSQIVNDFQKGDIAEGYSVSREKKESFPLTVTSAQKNPTAFYLCASSIDRGEKLFFGSGTQLSVL.